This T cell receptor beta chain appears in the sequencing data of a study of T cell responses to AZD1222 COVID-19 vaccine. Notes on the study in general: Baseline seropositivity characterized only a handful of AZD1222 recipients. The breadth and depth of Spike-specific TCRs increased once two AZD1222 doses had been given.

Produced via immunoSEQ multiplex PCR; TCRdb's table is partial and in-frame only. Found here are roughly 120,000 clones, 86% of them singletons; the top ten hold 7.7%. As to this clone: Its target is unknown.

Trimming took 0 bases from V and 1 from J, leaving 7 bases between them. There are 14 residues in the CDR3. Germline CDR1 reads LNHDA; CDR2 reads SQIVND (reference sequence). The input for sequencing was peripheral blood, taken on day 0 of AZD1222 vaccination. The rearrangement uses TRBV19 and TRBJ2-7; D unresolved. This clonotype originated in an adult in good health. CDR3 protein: CASSIDMESYEQYF. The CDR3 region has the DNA TGTGCCAGTAGTATAGATATGGAGTCCTACGAGCAGTACTTC.